A single T cell receptor (beta chain) is shown here with its context. A multiplex PCR was run with 60 Vbeta primers and 13 Jbeta primers. Only in-frame clones appear in the TCRdb table, and some are missing; sequencing was by immunoSEQ multiplex PCR. The table has under 120,000 clones, about three quarters seen once. This entry belongs to a study of cytomegalovirus exposure and HLA in healthy donors. The CDR3 spans 15 residues. Germline values: CDR1 MNHEY, CDR2 SMNVEV (reference sequence). V dropped 3 bases and J dropped 0 bases, with 12 bases sitting between them. The TCR comes from a female donor in good health and CMV-seropositive. Input material: PBMCs. The chain carries TRBV27 and TRBJ2-7, with unresolved D. CDR3 loop: CASSFRKESSYEQYF. The CDR3 DNA reads TGTGCCAGCAGTTTCAGGAAAGAGAGCTCCTACGAGCAGTACTTC.